Shown below are 27 T cell receptor beta chains from a single sample sequenced in a study of T cell responses to AZD1222 COVID-19 vaccine. Produced via immunoSEQ multiplex PCR; TCRdb's table is partial and in-frame only. The sample has about 120,000 clones; approximately 85% are singletons. The starting material was peripheral blood, obtained on day 0 of AZD1222 vaccination. Receptors originate from an adult in good health.

This clone came up a few times. The genes are TRBV27 and TRBJ2-2, with D tentatively TRBD1 (6 bases). Germline V CDR1 and CDR2: MNHEY, SMNVEV (reference sequence). CDR3 length: 15 amino acids. V lost 5 bases and J lost 1, with 11 bases in between. CDR3 sequence reads: CASSPSTGNTGELFF. CDR3 in DNA: TGTGCCAGCAGTCCGTCGACAGGGAACACCGGGGAGCTGTTTTTT.

The V gene is TRBV6-5, the J gene TRBJ2-7; the D is unclear. Germline-derived CDR1 and CDR2 are MNHEY and SVGAGI. The CDR3 spans 13 residues. V dropped 7 bases and J dropped 2 bases, with 12 bases sitting between them. CDR3 nucleotide sequence: TGTGCCAGCAACCAAGGAAGGGCCTACGAGCAGTACTTC. This gives the protein CASNQGRAYEQYF.

The rearrangement links TRBV7-2 to TRBJ1-2, with D possibly being TRBD1 (5 bases). Germline V gene sequence: CDR1 SGHTA, CDR2 FQGNSA. The CDR3 is 13 residues long. Trimming shortened V by 5 bases and J by 7 bases, and 14 bases separated the two germline ends. The CDR3 here is CASSPGGLGGYTF. CDR3 bases: TGTGCCAGCAGCCCTGGGGGGTTAGGTGGCTACACCTTC.

The chain combines TRBV5-8 with TRBJ1-5; no firm D call. Trimming pared 0 bases from V and 0 bases from J, leaving 7 bases between. Germline values: CDR1 SGHTS, CDR2 YDEGEE. CDR3 length: 15 amino acids. Here the CDR3 reads CASSLENLSNQPQHF. CDR3 sequence (DNA): TGTGCCAGCAGCTTGGAGAATCTTAGCAATCAGCCCCAGCATTTT.

In its sample, this clone was seen a few times. The J gene is TRBJ1-1, the V gene TRBV24-1; possible D gene TRBD1, 5 bases. CDR3 length: 12 amino acids. Germline CDR1 is KGHDR and CDR2 is SFDVKD. V lost 1 base and J 11 bases, leaving 10 bases between the germline ends. The CDR3 DNA reads TGTGCCACCAGTGATTTTGAGGGGAATGCTTTCTTT. Translating gives CATSDFEGNAFF.

This clone was counted between two and nine times. V is TRBV19 and J is TRBJ1-6; 12 bases align to TRBD1. The CDR3 is 15 amino acids. V dropped 8 bases and J dropped 8; count of bases not matched to a gene: 7. CDR1 is LNHDA and CDR2 is SQIVND in the germline V gene (reference sequence). The DNA for the CDR3 is TGTGCCAGTGCCCGGGACAGGGGGCGCGATTCACCCCTCCACTTT. This sequence encodes CASARDRGRDSPLHF.

This clone was counted between two and nine times. The gene calls are TRBV12-3 or TRBV12-4 and TRBJ2-1; D is uncertain. The V gene lost 6 bases and the J gene lost 7 bases, with 10 bases spanning the gap. This CDR3 spans 12 amino acids. The CDR3 DNA reads as TGTGCCAGCAGCTACCTGACAAATGAGCAGTTCTTC. It yields the protein CASSYLTNEQFF.

The chain uses TRBV21-1 and TRBJ2-7. TRBV21-1 is tagged as a pseudogene. CDR3 length: 11 residues. The CDR3 reads CASSDVSEQYF. The CDR3 DNA reads TGTGCCAGCAGCGACGTATCCGAGCAGTACTTC.

This chain joins TRBV19 and TRBJ1-2; 10 bases align to TRBD1. Trimming at V came to 7 bases and at J to 10 bases, leaving 18 bases not matched to a gene. Germline CDR1 reads LNHDA; CDR2 reads SQIVND (reference sequence). The CDR3 is made up of 16 amino acids. The DNA for the CDR3 is TGTGCCAGTACCCCGGGCCCGGGACAGGGGCCTATGGACTACACCTTC. It codes for CASTPGPGQGPMDYTF. Looking up the rest from reference TRBV19 and TRBJ1-2 gives the full variable domain: DGGITQSPKYLFRKEGQNVTLSCEQNLNHDAMYWYRQDPGQGLRLIYYSQIVNDFQKGDIAEGYSVSREKKESFPLTVTSAQKNPTAFYLCASTPGPGQGPMDYTFGSGTRLTVV.

The chain uses TRBV29-1 and TRBJ1-1; no firm D call. The V and J ends lost 1 base and 1 base respectively, with 7 bases between them. This CDR3 contains 13 residues. Germline V gene lookup returns CDR1 SQVTM and CDR2 ANQGSEA. CDR3 nucleotide sequence: TGCAGCGTTGAAGTCAGAGCGAACACTGAAGCTTTCTTT. This gives the protein CSVEVRANTEAFF.

The chain recombines TRBV5-5 with TRBJ2-1, with 10 nucleotides matching TRBD2. Trimming cost V 4 bases and J 5 bases; bases outside gene matches: 12. The germline V gene encodes CDR1 SGHKS and CDR2 YYEKEE (reference sequence). There are 17 residues in the CDR3. The CDR3 sequence: CASSADWASGGHNEQFF. CDR3 nucleotides: TGTGCCAGCAGCGCCGACTGGGCTAGCGGGGGCCACAATGAGCAGTTCTTC.

This clone was found once. V usage is TRBV3-1 (or the pseudogene TRBV3-2) and J usage is TRBJ1-2; 9 bases map to TRBD1. This CDR3 comprises 16 residues. The J segment lost 7 bases and the V segment lost 3 bases, leaving 12 bases of the junction unmatched. Germline V gives CDR1 LGHDT, CDR2 YNNKEL (reference sequence). The CDR3 region has the DNA TGTGCCAGCAGCCAGGGTCGGTGGGACAGGGTGCTTGGCTACACCTTC. Its protein product is CASSQGRWDRVLGYTF.

This chain uses TRBV28 with TRBJ1-5; tentative D call: TRBD1 (5 bases). The V gene's germline CDR1 is MDHEN and CDR2 SYDVKM. This CDR3 is 18 amino acids long. V lost 7 bases to trimming and J lost 0 bases, with 22 bases between them. The CDR3 here is CASTYGGVGWDSNQPQHF. The CDR3 DNA is TGTGCCAGCACTTATGGGGGGGTTGGCTGGGATAGCAATCAGCCCCAGCATTTT.

The gene calls are TRBV5-6 and TRBJ2-1; 9 nucleotides line up with TRBD1. With 0 bases clipped from V and 2 bases from J, the junction kept 6 bases outside the gene matches. The CDR3 covers 17 residues. Germline CDR1 and CDR2: SGHDT and YYEEEE. In DNA, the CDR3 is TGTGCCAGCAGCTTGGAGGTGGGGACAGGGCCCTACAATGAGCAGTTCTTC. It yields the protein CASSLEVGTGPYNEQFF.

The V gene is TRBV5-5, the J gene TRBJ2-2, with D tentatively TRBD1 (6 bases). Germline V lookup: CDR1 SGHKS, CDR2 YYEKEE (reference sequence). Trimming took 4 bases from V and 1 from J, leaving 11 bases between them. The CDR3 covers 15 residues. The CDR3: CASSRLTGNTGELFF. DNA of the CDR3: TGTGCCAGCAGCCGGCTGACAGGGAACACCGGGGAGCTGTTTTTT.

This sequence joins TRBV28 and TRBJ1-1; D may be TRBD1 (5 bases). Germline-derived CDR1 and CDR2 are MDHEN and SYDVKM. This CDR3 is built from 12 residues. V was shortened by 1 base and J by 6 bases, with 6 bases between the two germline ends. This CDR3 reads CASSLLGPEAFF. In DNA form, the CDR3 reads TGTGCCAGCAGTTTATTGGGACCTGAAGCTTTCTTT.

The genes are TRBV19 and TRBJ2-5; 8 positions agree with TRBD2. The germline gives CDR1 LNHDA, CDR2 SQIVND (reference sequence). Unmatched junction bases numbered 11, after V lost 6 bases and J lost 5 bases. The CDR3 covers 15 residues. This chain's CDR3 is CASRGSGGGRETQYF. DNA of the CDR3: TGTGCCAGTAGAGGGAGCGGGGGAGGTCGGGAGACCCAGTACTTC.

This clone was seen a handful of times. V is TRBV2 and J is TRBJ1-2; D not certain. The CDR3 runs to 14 residues. Between the trimmed V and J ends, which lost 0 bases and 4 bases, there was a span of 9 bases. CDR1 SNHLY and CDR2 FYNNEI come from the germline V gene. In DNA, the CDR3 is TGTGCCAGCAGTGAAGCGCGACGGATCTATGGCTACACCTTC. Its translation is CASSEARRIYGYTF.

The genes are TRBV2 and TRBJ1-1, with D perhaps matching TRBD1 (5 bases). Germline loops: CDR1 SNHLY, CDR2 FYNNEI. This CDR3 region has 14 residues. The ends were cut back, 5 bases at V and 3 bases at J, with 13 bases in the middle. This chain's CDR3 is CASSKETAYTEAFF. DNA of the CDR3: TGTGCCAGCAGTAAGGAGACAGCCTACACTGAAGCTTTCTTT.

The chain carries TRBV4-2 and TRBJ1-1, with a possible D match to TRBD1 (5 bases). The germline V gene has CDR1 LGHNA and CDR2 YNFKEQ. V dropped 2 bases and J dropped 1 base, with 23 bases sitting between them. This CDR3 contains 19 residues. The CDR3 is CASSQRGGVNPLGNTEAFF. CDR3 in DNA: TGTGCCAGCAGCCAAAGGGGAGGGGTTAACCCTCTTGGGAACACTGAAGCTTTCTTT.

The CDR3 protein is CAWATGLHPELFF. The CDR3 nucleotides are TGTGCCTGGGCGACAGGGCTCCACCCGGAGCTGTTTTTT. The rearrangement links TRBV30 to TRBJ2-2, with TRBD1 matching 7 bases. The J segment lost 10 bases and the V segment lost 5 bases, leaving 10 bases of the junction unmatched. Germline CDR1 is GTSNPN and CDR2 is SVGIG (reference sequence). The length of the CDR3 is 13 residues. Together with reference TRBV30 and TRBJ2-2, the CDR3 gives the full variable domain: SQTIHQWPATLVQPVGSPLSLECTVEGTSNPNLYWYRQAAGRGLQLLFYSVGIGQISSEVPQNLSASRPQDRQFILSSKKLLLSDSGFYLCAWATGLHPELFFGEGSRLTVL.

In regard to this clone: One junction end disagrees with the germline gene, perhaps due to a read error. The CDR3 DNA follows: TGTGCCAGCAGTTTGGCAGGGGGCACCGATACGCAGTATTTT. This sequence encodes CASSLAGGTDTQYF. The chain couples TRBV28 to TRBJ2-3; the match to TRBD1 covers 8 bases. The germline V gene has CDR1 MDHEN and CDR2 SYDVKM. The CDR3 runs to 14 residues.

In its sample, this clone was seen once. The rearrangement uses TRBV5-5 and TRBJ1-2; perhaps TRBD1 as D (5 bases). V dropped 1 base and J dropped 5 bases, with 24 bases sitting between them. Germline CDR1 and CDR2: SGHKS and YYEKEE (reference sequence). This CDR3 is 18 amino acids long. For the CDR3, the DNA is TGTGCCAGCAGCTTGAGGCTCGTTATTGGGGGAGGAGATTATGGCTACACCTTC. Protein sequence: CASSLRLVIGGGDYGYTF.

This chain connects TRBV28 to TRBJ1-1; D is undetermined. CDR3 length: 14 amino acids. Germline V gene data show CDR1 as MDHEN and CDR2 as SYDVKM. Deletions cut 3 bases from V and 3 bases from J, with 11 bases between. Written as DNA, the CDR3 is TGTGCCAGCAGTTTCCGCGGACGGGACACTGAAGCTTTCTTT. It yields the protein CASSFRGRDTEAFF.

This chain uses TRBV28 with TRBJ2-7; D perhaps matches TRBD2 (6 bases). Per germline, CDR1 MDHEN and CDR2 SYDVKM. Trimming pared 4 bases from V and 1 base from J, leaving 11 bases between. The CDR3 extends over 14 amino acids. The CDR3 DNA reads as TGTGCCAGCAGTTCATCGGGGGTTTCCTACGAGCAGTACTTC. Translated, it gives CASSSSGVSYEQYF.

The chain couples TRBV6-5 to TRBJ2-2; D is unresolved. Germline V gives CDR1 MNHEY, CDR2 SVGAGI. The length of the CDR3 is 12 residues. V dropped 10 bases and J dropped 0 bases, with 6 bases sitting between them. CDR3 loop: CAILPNTGELFF. CDR3 DNA sequence: TGTGCCATCCTTCCGAACACCGGGGAGCTGTTTTTT.

This chain links TRBV7-2 with TRBJ2-2; D is unclear. CDR3 length: 17 amino acids. The germline V gene encodes CDR1 SGHTA and CDR2 FQGNSA. V lost 4 bases to trimming and J lost 6 bases, with 21 bases between them. CDR3 in amino acids: CASSSGSLGAFPGELFF. The CDR3 DNA reads TGTGCCAGCAGCTCAGGCAGTCTGGGCGCGTTCCCCGGGGAGCTGTTTTTT.